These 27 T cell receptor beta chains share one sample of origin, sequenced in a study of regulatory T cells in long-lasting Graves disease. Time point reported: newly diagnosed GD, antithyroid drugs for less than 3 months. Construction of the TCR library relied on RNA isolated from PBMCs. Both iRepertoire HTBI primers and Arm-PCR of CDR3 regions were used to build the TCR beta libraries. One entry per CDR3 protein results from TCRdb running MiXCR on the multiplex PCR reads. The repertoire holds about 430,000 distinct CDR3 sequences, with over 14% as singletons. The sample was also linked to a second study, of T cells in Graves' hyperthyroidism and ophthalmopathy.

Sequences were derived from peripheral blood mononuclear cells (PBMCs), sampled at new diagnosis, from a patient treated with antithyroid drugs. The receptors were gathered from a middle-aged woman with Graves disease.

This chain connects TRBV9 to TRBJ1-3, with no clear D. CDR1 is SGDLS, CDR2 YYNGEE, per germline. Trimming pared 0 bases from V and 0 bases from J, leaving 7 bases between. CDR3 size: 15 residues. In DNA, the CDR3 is TGTGCCAGCAGCGTAGACGGGTACTCTGGAAACACCATATATTTT. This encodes CASSVDGYSGNTIYF.

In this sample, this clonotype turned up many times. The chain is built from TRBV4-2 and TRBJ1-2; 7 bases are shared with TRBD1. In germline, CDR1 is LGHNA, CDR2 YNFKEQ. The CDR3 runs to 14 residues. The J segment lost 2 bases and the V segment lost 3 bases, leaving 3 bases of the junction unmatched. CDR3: CASSQGQNNYGYTF. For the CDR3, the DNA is TGTGCCAGCAGCCAGGGACAGAACAACTATGGCTACACCTTC.

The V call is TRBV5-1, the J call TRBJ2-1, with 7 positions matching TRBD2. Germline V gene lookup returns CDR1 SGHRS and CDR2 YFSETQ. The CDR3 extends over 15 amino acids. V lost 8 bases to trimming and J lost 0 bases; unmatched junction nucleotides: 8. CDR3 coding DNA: TGCGCCAGTCGCAGGGACTATAGCTCCTACAATGAGCAGTTCTTC. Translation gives CASRRDYSSYNEQFF.

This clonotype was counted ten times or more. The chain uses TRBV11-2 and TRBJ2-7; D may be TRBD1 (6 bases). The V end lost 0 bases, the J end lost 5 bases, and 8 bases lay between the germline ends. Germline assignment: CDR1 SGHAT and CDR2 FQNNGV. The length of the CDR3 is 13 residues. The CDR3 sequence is CASSLDRGHEQYF. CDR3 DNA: TGTGCCAGCAGCTTAGACAGGGGCCACGAGCAGTACTTC. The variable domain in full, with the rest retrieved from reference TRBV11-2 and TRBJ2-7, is EAGVAQSPRYKIIEKRQSVAFWCNPISGHATLYWYQQILGQGPKLLIQFQNNGVVDDSQLPKDRFSAERLKGVDSTLKIQPAKLEDSAVYLCASSLDRGHEQYFGPGTRLTVT.

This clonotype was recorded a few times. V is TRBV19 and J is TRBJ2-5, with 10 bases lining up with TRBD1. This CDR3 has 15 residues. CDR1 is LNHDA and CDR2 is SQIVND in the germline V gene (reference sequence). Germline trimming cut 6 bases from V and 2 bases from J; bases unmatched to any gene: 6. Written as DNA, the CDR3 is TGTGCCAGTAGCCGAGACAGGGGGCATCAAGAGACCCAGTACTTC. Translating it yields CASSRDRGHQETQYF.

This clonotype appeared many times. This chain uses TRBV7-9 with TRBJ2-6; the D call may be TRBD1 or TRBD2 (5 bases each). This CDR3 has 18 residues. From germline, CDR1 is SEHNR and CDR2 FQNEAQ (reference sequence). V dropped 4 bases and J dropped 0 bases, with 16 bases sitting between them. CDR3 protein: CASSSTGTLTSGANVLTF. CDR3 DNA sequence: TGTGCCAGCAGCTCAACCGGGACCTTGACCTCTGGGGCCAACGTCCTGACTTTC.

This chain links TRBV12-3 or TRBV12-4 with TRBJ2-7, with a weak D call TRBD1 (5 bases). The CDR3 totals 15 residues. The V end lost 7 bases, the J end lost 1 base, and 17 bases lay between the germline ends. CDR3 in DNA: TGTGCCAGCACCTTGGGTCAGGGCCAATCCTACGAGCAGTACTTC. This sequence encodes CASTLGQGQSYEQYF.

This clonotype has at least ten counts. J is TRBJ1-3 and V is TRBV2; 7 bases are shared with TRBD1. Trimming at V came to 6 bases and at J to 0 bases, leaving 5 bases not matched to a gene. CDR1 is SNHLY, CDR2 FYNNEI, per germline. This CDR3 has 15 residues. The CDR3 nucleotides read TGTGCCAGCAGCGAGGGGACAGCCTCTGGAAACACCATATATTTT. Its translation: CASSEGTASGNTIYF.

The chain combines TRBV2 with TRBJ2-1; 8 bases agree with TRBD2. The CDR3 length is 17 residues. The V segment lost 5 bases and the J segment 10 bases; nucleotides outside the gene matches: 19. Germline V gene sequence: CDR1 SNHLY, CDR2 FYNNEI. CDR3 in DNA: TGTGCCAGCAGTTCCTACCCCGGAGCGGGAGACGACGACGAGCAGTTCTTC. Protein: CASSSYPGAGDDDEQFF.

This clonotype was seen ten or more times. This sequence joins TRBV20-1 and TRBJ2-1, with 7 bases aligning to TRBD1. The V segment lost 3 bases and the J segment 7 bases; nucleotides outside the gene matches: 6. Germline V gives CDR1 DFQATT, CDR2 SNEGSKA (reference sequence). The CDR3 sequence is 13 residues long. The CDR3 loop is CSASVGGANEQFF. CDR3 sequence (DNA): TGCAGTGCTAGTGTAGGGGGCGCGAATGAGCAGTTCTTC.

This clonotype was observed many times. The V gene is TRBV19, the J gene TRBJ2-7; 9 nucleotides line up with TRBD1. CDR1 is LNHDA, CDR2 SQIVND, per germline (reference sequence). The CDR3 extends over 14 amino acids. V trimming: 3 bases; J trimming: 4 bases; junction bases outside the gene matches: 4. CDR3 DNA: TGTGCCAGTAGTATTCGGACAGGGGTGTACGAGCAGTACTTC. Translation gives CASSIRTGVYEQYF.

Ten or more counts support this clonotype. CDR3 coding DNA: TGTGCCTGGAGTGTCGGAACAGGGACCTTTCACGAGCAGTACTTC. Translation gives CAWSVGTGTFHEQYF. The chain is built from TRBV30 and TRBJ2-7, with D maybe TRBD1 (6 bases). V was cut by 0 bases and J by 5 bases, with 17 bases left in between. Germline assignment: CDR1 GTSNPN and CDR2 SVGIG (reference sequence). This CDR3 spans 15 amino acids.

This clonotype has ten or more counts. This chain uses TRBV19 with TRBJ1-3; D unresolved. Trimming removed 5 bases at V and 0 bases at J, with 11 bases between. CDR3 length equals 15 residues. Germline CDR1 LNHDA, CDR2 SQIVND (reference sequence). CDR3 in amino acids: CASSWGGSSGNTIYF. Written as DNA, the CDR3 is TGTGCCAGTAGTTGGGGAGGAAGCTCTGGAAACACCATATATTTT.

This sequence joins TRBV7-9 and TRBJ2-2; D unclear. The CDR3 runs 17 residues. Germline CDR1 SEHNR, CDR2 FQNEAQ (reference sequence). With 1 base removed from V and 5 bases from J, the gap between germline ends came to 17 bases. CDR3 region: CASSLGRPGRLTGELFF. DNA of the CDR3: TGTGCCAGCAGCTTAGGCAGACCCGGACGGCTTACCGGGGAGCTGTTTTTT.

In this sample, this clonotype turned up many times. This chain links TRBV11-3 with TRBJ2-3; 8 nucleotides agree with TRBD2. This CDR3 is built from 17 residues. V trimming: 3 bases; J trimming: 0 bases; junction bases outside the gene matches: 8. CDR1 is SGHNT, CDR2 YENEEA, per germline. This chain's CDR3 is CASSFTSAGVSTDTQYF. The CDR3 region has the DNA TGTGCCAGCAGCTTTACCTCAGCGGGAGTGAGCACAGATACGCAGTATTTT.

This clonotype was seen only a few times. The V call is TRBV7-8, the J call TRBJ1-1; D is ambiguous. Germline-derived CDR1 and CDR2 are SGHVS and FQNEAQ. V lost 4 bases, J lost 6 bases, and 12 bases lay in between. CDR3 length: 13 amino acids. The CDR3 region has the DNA TGTGCCAGCAGCTCTGACTTCGTCCCTGAAGCTTTCTTT. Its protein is CASSSDFVPEAFF.

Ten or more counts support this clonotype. This CDR3 is CASSLAGYSGNTIYF. The CDR3 DNA reads TGTGCCAGCAGCTTGGCCGGCTACTCTGGAAACACCATATATTTT. The chain employs TRBV5-5 and TRBJ1-3; D is uncertain. Germline values: CDR1 SGHKS, CDR2 YYEKEE (reference sequence). Trimming stripped 0 bases from V and 0 bases from J, with 7 bases between. This CDR3 is built from 15 residues.

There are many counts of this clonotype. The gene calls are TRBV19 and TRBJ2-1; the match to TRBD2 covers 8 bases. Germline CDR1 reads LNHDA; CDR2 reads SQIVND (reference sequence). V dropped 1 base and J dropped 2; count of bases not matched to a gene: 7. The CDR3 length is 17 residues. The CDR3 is CASSIGWGLGAYNEQFF. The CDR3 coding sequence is TGTGCCAGTAGTATAGGCTGGGGACTAGGAGCCTACAATGAGCAGTTCTTC.

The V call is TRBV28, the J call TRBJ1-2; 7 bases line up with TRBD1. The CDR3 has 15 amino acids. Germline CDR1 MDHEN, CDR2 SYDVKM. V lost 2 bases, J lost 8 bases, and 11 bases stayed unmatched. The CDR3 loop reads CASSLRAGGLHGYTF. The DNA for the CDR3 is TGTGCCAGCAGTTTACGGGCAGGGGGGCTCCACGGCTACACCTTC.

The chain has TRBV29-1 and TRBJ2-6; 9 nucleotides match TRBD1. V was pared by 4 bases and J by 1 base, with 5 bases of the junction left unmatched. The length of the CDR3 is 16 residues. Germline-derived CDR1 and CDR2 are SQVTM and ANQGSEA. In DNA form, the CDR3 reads TGCAGCGTTGTAGGGACAGGGAGGTCTGGGGCCAACGTCCTGACTTTC. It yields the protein CSVVGTGRSGANVLTF.

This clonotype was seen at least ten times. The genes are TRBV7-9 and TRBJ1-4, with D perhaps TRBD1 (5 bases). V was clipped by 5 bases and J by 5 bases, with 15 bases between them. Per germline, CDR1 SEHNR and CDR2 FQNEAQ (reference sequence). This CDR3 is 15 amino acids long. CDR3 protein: CASSPPGTGNEKLFF. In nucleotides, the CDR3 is TGTGCCAGCAGCCCGCCCGGGACGGGCAATGAAAAACTGTTTTTT. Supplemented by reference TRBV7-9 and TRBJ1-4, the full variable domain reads DTGVSQNPRHKITKRGQNVTFRCDPISEHNRLYWYRQTLGQGPEFLTYFQNEAQLEKSRLLSDRFSAERPKGSFSTLEIQRTEQGDSAMYLCASSPPGTGNEKLFFGSGTQLSVL.

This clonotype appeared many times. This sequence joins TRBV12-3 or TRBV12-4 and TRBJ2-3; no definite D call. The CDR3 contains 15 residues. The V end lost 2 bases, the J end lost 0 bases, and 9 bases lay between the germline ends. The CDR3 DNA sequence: TGTGCCAGCAGTTTATGGCAGGCTAGCACAGATACGCAGTATTTT. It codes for CASSLWQASTDTQYF.

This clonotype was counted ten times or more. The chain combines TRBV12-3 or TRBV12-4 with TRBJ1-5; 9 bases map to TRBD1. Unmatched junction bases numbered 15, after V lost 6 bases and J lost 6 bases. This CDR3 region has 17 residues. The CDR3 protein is CASSHRPGQGEGQPQHF. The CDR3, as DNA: TGTGCCAGCAGCCACCGCCCGGGACAGGGTGAAGGTCAGCCCCAGCATTTT.

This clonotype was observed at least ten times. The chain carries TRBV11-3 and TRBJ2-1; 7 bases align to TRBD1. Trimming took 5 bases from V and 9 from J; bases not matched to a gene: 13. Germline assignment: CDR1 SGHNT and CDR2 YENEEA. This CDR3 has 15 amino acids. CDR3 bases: TGTGCCAGCAGCACTACAGGGGTCATAGGGATTGAGCAGTTCTTC. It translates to CASSTTGVIGIEQFF. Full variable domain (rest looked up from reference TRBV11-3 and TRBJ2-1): EAGVVQSPRYKIIEKKQPVAFWCNPISGHNTLYWYLQNLGQGPELLIRYENEEAVDDSQLPKDRFSAERLKGVDSTLKIQPAELGDSAVYLCASSTTGVIGIEQFFGPGTRLTVL.

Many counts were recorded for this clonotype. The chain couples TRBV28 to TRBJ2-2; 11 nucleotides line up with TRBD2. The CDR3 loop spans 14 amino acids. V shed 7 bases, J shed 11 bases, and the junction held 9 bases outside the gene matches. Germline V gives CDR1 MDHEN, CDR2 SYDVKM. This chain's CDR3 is CASKVASGGIELFF. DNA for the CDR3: TGTGCCAGCAAGGTTGCTAGCGGGGGGATTGAGCTGTTTTTT.

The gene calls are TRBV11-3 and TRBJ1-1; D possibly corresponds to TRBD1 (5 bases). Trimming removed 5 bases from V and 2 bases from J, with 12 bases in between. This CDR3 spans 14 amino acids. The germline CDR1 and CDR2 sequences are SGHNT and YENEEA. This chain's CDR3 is CASSPQDLNTEAFF. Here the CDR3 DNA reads TGTGCCAGCAGCCCACAGGATCTAAACACTGAAGCTTTCTTT.

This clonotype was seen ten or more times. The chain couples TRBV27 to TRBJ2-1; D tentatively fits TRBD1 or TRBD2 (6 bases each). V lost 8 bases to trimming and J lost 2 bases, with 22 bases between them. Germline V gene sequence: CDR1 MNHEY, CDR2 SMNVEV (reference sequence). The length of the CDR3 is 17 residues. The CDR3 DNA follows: TGTGCCAGCGCTTCGGTCGGTTCGGGGGACACCTACAATGAGCAGTTCTTC. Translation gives CASASVGSGDTYNEQFF.